Reported below is one T cell receptor (beta chain). Its antigen specificity is not known. The sample holds no much larger clone one base away, and base qualities are not on file. This entry comes from a study of cytomegalovirus exposure and HLA in healthy donors (dated by TCRdb to about 2017). As for the study more broadly: An earlier analysis of more than 550 of the donors reported under 300 Gb of sequence data and around 100 million unique TCR beta sequences obtained from about 180 million T cells. An early release covering 500 to 750 HLA-typed donors comprised approximately 300 gigabases of sequencing data and about 90 million unique TCR sequences. Among the roughly 400 genotyped donors, approximately 81% belonged to the genetic ancestry cluster associated with self-reported Caucasian donors. The study aimed to test whether signatures of past pathogen exposure could be identified by cataloging public T cell receptors. The study used immunosequencing to profile the T cell repertoires of hundreds of subjects and linked those repertoires to cytomegalovirus serostatus. A separate validation cohort of 100 to 150 different subjects was used in addition to the roughly 620-subject first cohort. The study combined high-throughput TCR immunosequencing, statistical association of individual TCRs with disease status, and machine learning to predict cytomegalovirus infection status. A later analysis re-analyzed previously published TCR beta repertoires from approximately 670 donors and added high-resolution HLA genotyping to study TCR occurrence patterns. The later analysis used no new phenotypic data to find candidate immune exposures, relying instead on TCR beta sequences and their occurrence across donors. To decide whether each TCR beta V gene segment behaved as functional or pseudogenic, an earlier analysis of some 580 of the donors relied on high-throughput TCR beta sequencing. Donor age, sex, ethnicity and CMV serostatus were compiled together with the repertoire data. Genome-wide SNP genotypes for about 60% of the roughly 700 donors were used in a later genetic analysis, which treated that subset as a discovery cohort. Every discovery cohort repertoire had been produced on one sequencing platform. HLA typing covered class I and class II loci at four-digit resolution. Typing coverage differed by locus: A, B, C, DRB1 and DQB1 were typed in roughly 620-630 donors, DQA1 in approximately 520, DPA1 in 600 to 610, and DPB1 in 472. Roughly five DR-DQ haplotypes were handled as single units for association and clustering, since linkage in the cohort was strong. Among roughly 370 genotyped donors of the cohort, an average of around 240,000 unique TCR beta nucleotide sequences were sequenced per donor, roughly a sixth of them non-productive.

The library relied on the immunoSEQ multiplex PCR assay. For the multiplex PCR, a mixture combining 60 forward primers for TCR Vbeta segments and 13 reverse primers for TCR Jbeta segments was used. The CDR3 region of rearranged TCR beta genes was amplified from genomic DNA with a multiplex PCR assay. Amplified TCR beta libraries were sequenced as 87-base-pair reads on the Illumina HiSeq System. The study's own analysis went as follows. Across the 500 to 700 repertoires, a later analysis counted approximately 83 million unique TCR beta chains, 9.5 million to 13 million of which were shared by at least two donors. Raw reads were error-corrected and collapsed into unique sequences by a nearest-neighbor algorithm in which closely related sequences were merged to remove PCR and sequencing errors. To assign V, D and J gene segments, CDR3 sequences were aligned to IMGT reference sequences. For a sequence to be retained, at least a six-nucleotide match to both a V gene segment and a J gene segment was required. A rearrangement was called productive if the CDR3 had no stop codons and remained in frame with V and J, and every other rearrangement was called non-productive. Following IMGT convention, CDR3 was defined as the stretch from the second conserved V-encoded cysteine to the conserved J-encoded phenylalanine. In an earlier analysis of more than 550 of the donors, sequences lacking an unambiguous match to a single V gene segment were excluded. An earlier analysis of almost 600 of the donors classified V segments as functional when productive rearrangements were above 56.7% and as segregating when the standard deviation between donors was above 5%. A statistical classification framework was built for diagnosing cytomegalovirus status from the catalog of TCR beta chain sequences. In a later analysis, TCR nucleotide sequences were compared against IMGT/GENE-DB human TR gene sequences so that V and J genes could be assigned. In a later analysis, CDR3 sequences and most-parsimonious VDJ recombination scenarios were assigned using the TCRdist pipeline. In a later analysis, each TCR beta chain was defined by its CDR3 amino acid sequence together with its V-gene family, and reads lacking a unique V-gene family were excluded. In a later analysis, around 600 highly shared, low-generation-probability nucleotide sequences were removed to address suspected cross-contamination and a sequencing artifact. For each public chain, a later analysis derived a clonal expansion index from normalized ranks of inferred template counts within each repertoire. Generation probabilities in a later analysis came from a VDJ recombination model fitted to out-of-frame rearrangements, and those results were checked against IGoR. Hypergeometric tests were used in a later analysis to score TCR-TCR, TCR-HLA and TCR-CMV co-occurrence, with a repertoire-size bias correction applied to the TCR pairs. False discovery rates were estimated in a later analysis by permuting HLA or CMV assignments 20 times. In a later analysis, co-occurring TCRs were grouped using DBSCAN, with TCRdist sequence similarity added in when clustering inside HLA-allele-positive subsets. Co-occurrence clustering excluded repertoires with fewer than 30,000 or more than 120,000 public chains, plus five with anomalous nucleotide sharing. Entries here come from immuneACCESS through TCRdb and include only in-frame sequences with V and J called. Some clones fail to appear in such tables; in the studies checked, an unresolved V gene covers under half of the shortfall, and the cause of the remainder is unknown. V, J and clone size are those of that table, while D and trimming were read from the DNA. Recorded for this sample are approximately 140,000 clones; about 76% of them occurred a single time. The ten largest account for around 0.67% of the sample.

The paper's findings and limits, for the study overall: It was suggested by the authors that the approach could potentially be generalized to other disease states and immunological phenotypes. A later analysis found that most CMV-associated TCR beta chains appeared HLA-restricted, with HLA associations seemingly driven largely by CMV exposure. In vitro tests confirmed that three of the cytomegalovirus-associated TCR beta chains recognize cytomegalovirus antigens. The classifier was reported to diagnose cytomegalovirus status with high specificity and sensitivity in both the original cohort and the validation cohort. Linkage disequilibrium might explain the correlated functional status among segregating V segments, but an unknown experimental factor could not be ruled out. Because HLA typing was missing for some donors at each locus, association tests included only the typed subset. Immune exposure information for the cohort was limited to CMV serostatus. Roughly uniform sequencing depth across donors was assumed in presence/absence analyses, although this assumption may not hold. A further reported finding was that TCR beta sequences accurately predicted the HLA-A and HLA-B alleles for most subjects in the first cohort. Most TCR sequences were observed very rarely across donors, whereas some public TCRs were present in many individuals. Because counts were too low, some 16 rarely observed V segments, including chromosome 9 orphons, were excluded from the earlier analysis of several hundred of the donors. Because the 87-base-pair reads could not distinguish some IMGT-functional V segments, including TRBV6-2 and TRBV6-3, those segments were excluded. In this cohort, only TCR beta chains were sequenced, and detectable features were limited by the absence of alpha or paired-chain data. An association between a missense DCLRE1C variant and V-gene and J-gene trimming of TCR beta chains was found in a later genetic analysis and replicated in an independent cohort. An earlier analysis of around 600 of the donors showed that most TCR beta V segments appeared in productive rearrangements either about 87% or about 30% of the time, which broadly matched IMGT annotations. A later analysis found that HLA-associated TCR beta chains were more clonally expanded and had lower generation probabilities than equally common non-associated chains. In a later analysis, TCR association rates were found to vary across HLA loci, with the most associated TCRs seen for DRB1 alleles and the fewest for HLA-C alleles. According to a later analysis, parvovirus B19, influenza, CMV and Epstein-Barr virus appeared linked to several top co-occurrence clusters. The study listed 164 TCR beta chains as associated with cytomegalovirus. Specific HLA alleles were associated with over 15,000 TCR beta sequences at a false discovery rate of 0.05 in a later analysis. A later genetic analysis reported fewer N-insertions in productive TCRs among donors in an Asian-associated ancestry cluster than the roughly 640-donor mean. When HLA alleles, especially DR and DQ, strongly co-occurred, attributing TCR associations to individual alleles was difficult. The sequencing pipeline was judged likely to have produced a cluster of highly shared sequence variants as a technical artifact.

In total, just over 650 healthy bone marrow donors made up the cohort. At the time of sampling, all cohort members were nominally healthy, though unrecorded immune exposures were likely present. The donor was CMV seronegative and belonged to the group of 380 or so seronegative cohort members. A peripheral blood sample was provided by each donor, and peripheral blood mononuclear cells were used for TCR beta sequencing. The Qiagen DNeasy Blood Extraction Kit was used to extract genomic DNA from the blood cell samples. From V the trimming removes 1 base and from J it removes 7 bases, while the gene matches leave 7 bases of the junction unaccounted for. Via the germline V gene, CDR1 is MNHNS and CDR2 SASEGT. The CDR3, from cysteine to phenylalanine, totals 16 residues. Just CDR3 DNA is preserved here, 48 bases in frame from base 1.

The receptor comes from a man aged 18 to 29 in good health and CMV-seronegative. This receptor chain uses TRBV6-1 and TRBJ1-6; the central 7 bases match TRBD1. The specimen sequenced was PBMCs. The DNA reads as follows: TGTGCCAGCAGTGAAGAAAGGACAGGAAAAAATTCACCCCTCCACTTT. It encodes CASSEERTGKNSPLHF.